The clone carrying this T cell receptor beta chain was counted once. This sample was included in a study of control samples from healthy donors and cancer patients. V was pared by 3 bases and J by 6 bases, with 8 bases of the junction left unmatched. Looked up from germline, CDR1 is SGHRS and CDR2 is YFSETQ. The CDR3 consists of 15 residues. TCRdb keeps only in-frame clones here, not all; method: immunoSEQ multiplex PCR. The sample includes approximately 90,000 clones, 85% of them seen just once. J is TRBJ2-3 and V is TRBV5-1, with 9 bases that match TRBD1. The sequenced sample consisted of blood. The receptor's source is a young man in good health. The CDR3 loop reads CASSSLQGAGDTQYF. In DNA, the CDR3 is TGCGCCAGCAGCTCACTACAGGGGGCAGGGGATACGCAGTATTTT.